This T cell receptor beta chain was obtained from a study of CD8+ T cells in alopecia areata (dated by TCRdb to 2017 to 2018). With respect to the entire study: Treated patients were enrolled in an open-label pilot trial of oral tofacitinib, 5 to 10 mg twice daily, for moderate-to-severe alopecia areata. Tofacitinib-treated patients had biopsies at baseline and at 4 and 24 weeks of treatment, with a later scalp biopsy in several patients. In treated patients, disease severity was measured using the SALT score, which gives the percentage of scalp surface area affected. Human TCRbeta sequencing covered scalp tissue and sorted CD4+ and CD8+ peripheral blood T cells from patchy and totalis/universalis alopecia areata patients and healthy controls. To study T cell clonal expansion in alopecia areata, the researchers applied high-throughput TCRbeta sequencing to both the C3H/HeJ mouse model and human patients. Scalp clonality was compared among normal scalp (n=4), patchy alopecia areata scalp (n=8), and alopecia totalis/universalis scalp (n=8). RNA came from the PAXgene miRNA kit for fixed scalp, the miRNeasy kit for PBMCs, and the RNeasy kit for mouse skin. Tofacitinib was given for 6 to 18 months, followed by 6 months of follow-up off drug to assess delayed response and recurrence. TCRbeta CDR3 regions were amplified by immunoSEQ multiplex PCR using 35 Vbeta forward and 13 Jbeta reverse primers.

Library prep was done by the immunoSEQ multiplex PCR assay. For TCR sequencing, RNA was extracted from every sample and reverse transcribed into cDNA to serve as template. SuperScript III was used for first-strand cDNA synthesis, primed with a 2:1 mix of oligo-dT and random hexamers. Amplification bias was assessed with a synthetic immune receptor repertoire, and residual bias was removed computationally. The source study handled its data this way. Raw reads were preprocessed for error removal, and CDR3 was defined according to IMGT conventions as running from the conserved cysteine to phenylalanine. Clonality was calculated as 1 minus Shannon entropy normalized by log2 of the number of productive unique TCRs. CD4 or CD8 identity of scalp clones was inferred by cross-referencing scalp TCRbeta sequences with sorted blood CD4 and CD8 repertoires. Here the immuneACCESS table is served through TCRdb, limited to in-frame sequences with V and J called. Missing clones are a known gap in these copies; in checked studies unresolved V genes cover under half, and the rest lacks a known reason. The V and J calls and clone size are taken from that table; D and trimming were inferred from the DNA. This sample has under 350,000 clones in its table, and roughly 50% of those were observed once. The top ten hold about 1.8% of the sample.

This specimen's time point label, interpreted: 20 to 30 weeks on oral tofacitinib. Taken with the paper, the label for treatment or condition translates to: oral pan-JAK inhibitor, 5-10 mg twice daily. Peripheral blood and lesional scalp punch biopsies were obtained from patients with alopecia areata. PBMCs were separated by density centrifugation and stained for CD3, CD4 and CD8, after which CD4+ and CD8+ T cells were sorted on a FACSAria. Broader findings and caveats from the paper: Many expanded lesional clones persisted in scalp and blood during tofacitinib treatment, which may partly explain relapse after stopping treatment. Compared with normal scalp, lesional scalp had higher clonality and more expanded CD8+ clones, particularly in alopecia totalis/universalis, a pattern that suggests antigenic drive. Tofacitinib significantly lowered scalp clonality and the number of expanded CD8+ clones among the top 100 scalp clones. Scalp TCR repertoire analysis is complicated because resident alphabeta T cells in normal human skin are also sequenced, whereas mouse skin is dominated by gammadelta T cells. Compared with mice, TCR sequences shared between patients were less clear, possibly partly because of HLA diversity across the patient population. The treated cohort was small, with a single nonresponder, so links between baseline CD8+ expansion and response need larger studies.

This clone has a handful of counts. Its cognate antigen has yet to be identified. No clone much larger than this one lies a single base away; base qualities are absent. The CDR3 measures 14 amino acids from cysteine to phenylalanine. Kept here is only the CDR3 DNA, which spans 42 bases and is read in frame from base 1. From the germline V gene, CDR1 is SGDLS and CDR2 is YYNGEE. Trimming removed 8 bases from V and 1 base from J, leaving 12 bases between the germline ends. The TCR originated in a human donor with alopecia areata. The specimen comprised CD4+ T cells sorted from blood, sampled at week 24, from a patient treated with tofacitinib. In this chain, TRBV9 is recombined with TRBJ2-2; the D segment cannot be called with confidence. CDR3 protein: CASRIDLNTGELFF. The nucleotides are TGTGCCAGTCGAATTGACTTGAACACCGGGGAGCTGTTTTTT.